This TCR beta chain was profiled in a study of blood T cell repertoires in COVID-19. CDR1 SGHRS and CDR2 YFSETQ come from the germline V gene. V lost 0 bases to trimming and J lost 2 bases, with 9 bases between them. This CDR3 spans 14 amino acids. Sequencing was performed with immunoSEQ multiplex PCR; in TCRdb, only in-frame clones are kept and a portion is missing. This table has some 520,000 clones, 85% to 90% appearing once. Material: peripheral blood. This chain uses TRBV5-1 with TRBJ2-7, with D tentatively TRBD1 (6 bases). The TCR sequence derives from a man aged 18 to 30 with COVID-19, enrolled during active disease. CDR3 residues: CASSLDWGPYEQYF. The CDR3, as DNA: TGCGCCAGCAGCTTGGACTGGGGGCCCTACGAGCAGTACTTC.